This T cell receptor (beta chain) was recovered during a study of blood T cell repertoires in COVID-19. Study-wide background: The cDNA or gDNA used as material had been derived from T cells, B-cell-depleted T cells, or PBMCs.

The table came from immunoSEQ multiplex PCR; TCRdb's copy has only in-frame clones and leaves some out. The repertoire holds 40,000 to 65,000 clones, roughly 89% seen once, with 2.5% to 3% in the top ten. This CDR3 has 12 amino acids. Germline V lookup: CDR1 SQVTM, CDR2 ANQGSEA. The ends were cut back, 6 bases at V and 1 base at J, with 6 bases in the middle. This receptor was identified in an elderly man with acute or convalescent COVID-19. The chain couples TRBV29-1 to TRBJ2-2; D is perhaps TRBD1 (6 bases). Sequenced input: peripheral blood. This CDR3 is CSVDRNTGELFF. The CDR3 coding sequence is TGCAGCGTGGACAGGAACACCGGGGAGCTGTTTTTT.